The table lists the clone carrying this TCR beta chain with a few counts. The data belong to a study of blood T cell repertoires in COVID-19. CDR3 size: 16 residues. V was trimmed by 1 base and J by 4 bases, leaving 11 bases between them. Germline-derived CDR1 and CDR2 are SGHVS and FQNEAQ. Data came from immunoSEQ multiplex PCR; TCRdb stores just in-frame clones and leaves some out. Here the sample spans about 130,000 clones, just under 85% being singletons. The TCR comes from a man between 50 and 59 years old who had recovered from COVID-19. Material: PBMCs or T cells enriched from blood (not recorded which). This chain uses TRBV7-8 with TRBJ1-6, with D maybe TRBD1 (5 bases). The CDR3 DNA sequence: TGTGCCAGCAGCTTAGGCCCCGGGGGGTATAATTCACCCCTCCACTTT. Protein sequence: CASSLGPGGYNSPLHF.